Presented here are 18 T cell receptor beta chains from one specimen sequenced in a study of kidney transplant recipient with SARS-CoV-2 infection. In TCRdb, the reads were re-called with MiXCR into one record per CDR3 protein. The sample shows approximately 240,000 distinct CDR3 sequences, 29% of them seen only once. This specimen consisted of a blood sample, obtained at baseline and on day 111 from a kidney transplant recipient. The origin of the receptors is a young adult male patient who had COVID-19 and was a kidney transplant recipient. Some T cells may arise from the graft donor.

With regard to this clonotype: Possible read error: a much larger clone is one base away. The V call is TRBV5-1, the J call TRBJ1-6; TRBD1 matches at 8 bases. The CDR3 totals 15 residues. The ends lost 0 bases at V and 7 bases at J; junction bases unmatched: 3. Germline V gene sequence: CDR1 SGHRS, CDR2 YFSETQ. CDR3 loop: CASSLGGDRNSPLHF. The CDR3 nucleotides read TGCGCCAGCAGCTTGGGAGGGGACAGGAATTCACCCCTCCACTTT.

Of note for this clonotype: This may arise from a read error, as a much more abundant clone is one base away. CDR3 amino acids: CASSVAVPRKTYGYTF. In DNA, the CDR3 is TGTGCCAGCTCCGTCGCTGTCCCGCGAAAGACCTATGGCTACACCTTC. This sequence joins TRBV5-5 and TRBJ1-2, with D unresolved. Germline V gene data show CDR1 as SGHKS and CDR2 as YYEKEE (reference sequence). This CDR3 region has 16 residues. Trimming removed 7 bases at V and 4 bases at J, with 23 bases between.

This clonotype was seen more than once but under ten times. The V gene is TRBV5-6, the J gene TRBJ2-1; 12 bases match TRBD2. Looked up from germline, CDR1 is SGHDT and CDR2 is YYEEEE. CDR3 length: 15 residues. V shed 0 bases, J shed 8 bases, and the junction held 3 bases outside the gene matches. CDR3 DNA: TGTGCCAGCAGCTTGGGACTAGCGGGAGATTATGAGCAGTTCTTC. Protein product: CASSLGLAGDYEQFF.

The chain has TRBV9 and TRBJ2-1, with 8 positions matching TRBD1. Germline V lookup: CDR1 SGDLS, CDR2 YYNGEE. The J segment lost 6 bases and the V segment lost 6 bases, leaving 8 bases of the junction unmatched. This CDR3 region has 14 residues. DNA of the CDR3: TGTGCCAGCATCGCAGGGGGCGCAACCAATGAGCAGTTCTTC. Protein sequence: CASIAGGATNEQFF.

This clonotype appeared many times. The CDR3 loop is CASIANVPGKTYGYTF. The CDR3 DNA follows: TGTGCCAGCATCGCCAACGTACCAGGAAAGACCTATGGCTACACCTTC. V usage is TRBV5-4 and J usage is TRBJ1-2; D gene unclear. CDR1 and CDR2 from the germline V gene are SGHNT and YYREEE (reference sequence). Trimming cost V 6 bases and J 4 bases, with 22 bases left between them. The CDR3 spans 16 residues.

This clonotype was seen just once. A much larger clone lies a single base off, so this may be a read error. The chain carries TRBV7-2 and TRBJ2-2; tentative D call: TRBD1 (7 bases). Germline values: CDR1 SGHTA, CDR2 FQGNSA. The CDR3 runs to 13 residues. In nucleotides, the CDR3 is TGTGCCAGCAGCTCGGACAGGACCGGGGGGCTGTTTTTT. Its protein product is CASSSDRTGGLFF.

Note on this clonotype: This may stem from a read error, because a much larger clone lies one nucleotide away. The CDR3 nucleotides are TGTGCCAACAGCTCTATAGCGGGAGGGCCCCGGACCGGGGAGCTGTTTTTT. Translated: CANSSIAGGPRTGELFF. V and J are TRBV5-6 and TRBJ2-2; 11 positions agree with TRBD2. Looked up from germline, CDR1 is SGHDT and CDR2 is YYEEEE. The CDR3 totals 17 residues.

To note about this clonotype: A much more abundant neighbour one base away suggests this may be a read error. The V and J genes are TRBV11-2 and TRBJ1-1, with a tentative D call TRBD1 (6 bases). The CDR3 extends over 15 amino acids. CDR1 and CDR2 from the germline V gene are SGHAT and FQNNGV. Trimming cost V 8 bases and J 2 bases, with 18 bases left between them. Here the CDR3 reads CASGSRGGFNTEAFF. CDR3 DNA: TGTGCCAGCGGCTCTCGGGGGGGCTTTAACACTGAAGCTTTCTTT. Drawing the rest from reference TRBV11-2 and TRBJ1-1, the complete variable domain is EAGVAQSPRYKIIEKRQSVAFWCNPISGHATLYWYQQILGQGPKLLIQFQNNGVVDDSQLPKDRFSAERLKGVDSTLKIQPAKLEDSAVYLCASGSRGGFNTEAFFGQGTRLTVV.

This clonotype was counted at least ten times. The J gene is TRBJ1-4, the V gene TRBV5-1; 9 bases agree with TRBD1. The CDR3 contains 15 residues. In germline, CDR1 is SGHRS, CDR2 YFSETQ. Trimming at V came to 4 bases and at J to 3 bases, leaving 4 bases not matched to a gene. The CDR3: CASSGGQGANEKLFF. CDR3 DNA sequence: TGCGCCAGCAGCGGGGGACAGGGCGCTAATGAAAAACTGTTTTTT.

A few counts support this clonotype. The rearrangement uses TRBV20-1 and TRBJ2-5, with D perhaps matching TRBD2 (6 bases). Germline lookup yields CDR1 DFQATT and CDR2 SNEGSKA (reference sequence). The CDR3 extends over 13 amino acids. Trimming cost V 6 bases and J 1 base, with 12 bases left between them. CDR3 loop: CSARGGAQETQYF. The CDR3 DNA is TGCAGTGCCCGAGGAGGGGCCCAAGAGACCCAGTACTTC.

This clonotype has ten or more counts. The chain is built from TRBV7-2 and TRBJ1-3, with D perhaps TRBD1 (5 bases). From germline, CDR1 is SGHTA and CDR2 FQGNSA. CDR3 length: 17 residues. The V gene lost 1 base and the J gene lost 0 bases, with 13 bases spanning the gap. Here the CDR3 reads CASSLVNGGLSGNTIYF. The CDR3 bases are TGTGCCAGCAGCTTAGTCAATGGGGGTCTCTCTGGAAACACCATATATTTT.

CDR3 region: CASGTSGSTDTQYF. DNA for the CDR3: TGCGCCAGCGGAACTAGCGGGAGCACAGATACGCAGTATTTT. The chain combines TRBV5-1 with TRBJ2-3; 9 nucleotides agree with TRBD2. V shed 7 bases, J shed 0 bases, and the junction held 3 bases outside the gene matches. From germline, CDR1 is SGHRS and CDR2 YFSETQ. CDR3 size: 14 residues.

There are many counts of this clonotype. CDR3 protein: CASSQSSTGIRGYTF. DNA of the CDR3: TGTGCCAGCAGCCAATCTTCGACAGGGATCCGTGGCTACACCTTC. The rearrangement links TRBV16 to TRBJ1-2; 7 bases are a match to TRBD1. J gave up 7 bases and V 0 bases, and 8 bases lay outside the gene matches. Germline V gene data show CDR1 as KGHSY and CDR2 as FQNENV. This CDR3 is 15 amino acids long. Filled out from reference TRBV16 and TRBJ1-2, the complete variable domain reads GEEVAQTPKHLVRGEGQKAKLYCAPIKGHSYVFWYQQVLKNEFKFLISFQNENVFDETGMPKERFSAKCLPNSPCSLEIQATKLEDSAVYFCASSQSSTGIRGYTFGSGTRLTVV.

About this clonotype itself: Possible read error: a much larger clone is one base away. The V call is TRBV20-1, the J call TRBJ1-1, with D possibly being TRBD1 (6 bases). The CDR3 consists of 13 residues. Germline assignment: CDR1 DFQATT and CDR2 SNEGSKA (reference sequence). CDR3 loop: CSAGGHANTEASF. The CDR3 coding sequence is TGCAGTGCTGGGGGACATGCGAACACTGAAGCTTCCTTT.

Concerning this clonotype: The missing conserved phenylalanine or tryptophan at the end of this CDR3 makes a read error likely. CDR3 sequence reads: CAWSMERYRKTYGYTL. The CDR3 bases are TGTGCCTGGTCAATGGAGCGTTATAGAAAGACCTATGGCTACACCCTC. V usage is TRBV30 and J usage is TRBJ1-2; D is ambiguous. The CDR3 is made up of 16 amino acids. V gave up 5 bases and J gave up 4 bases, with 23 bases separating them. CDR1 and CDR2 from the germline V gene are GTSNPN and SVGIG (reference sequence).

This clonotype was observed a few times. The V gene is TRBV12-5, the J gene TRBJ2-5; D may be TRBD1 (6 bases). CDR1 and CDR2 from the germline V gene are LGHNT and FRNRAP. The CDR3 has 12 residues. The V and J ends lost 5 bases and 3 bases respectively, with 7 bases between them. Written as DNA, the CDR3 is TGTGCTAGTGGTCCAGGGGAAGAGACCCAGTACTTC. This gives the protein CASGPGEETQYF.

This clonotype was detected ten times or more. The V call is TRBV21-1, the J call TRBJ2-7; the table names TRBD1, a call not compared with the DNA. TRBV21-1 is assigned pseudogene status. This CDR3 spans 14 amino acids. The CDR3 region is CARRQGDGVYEQYV. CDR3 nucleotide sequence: TGTGCCAGGAGGCAGGGGGACGGGGTGTACGAGCAGTACGTC.

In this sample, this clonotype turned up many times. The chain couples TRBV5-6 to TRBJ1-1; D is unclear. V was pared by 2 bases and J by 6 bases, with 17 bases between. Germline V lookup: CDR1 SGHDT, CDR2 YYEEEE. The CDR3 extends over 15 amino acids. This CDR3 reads CASSLAHALGAEAFF. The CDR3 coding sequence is TGTGCCAGCAGCTTAGCCCATGCCCTCGGGGCTGAAGCTTTCTTT. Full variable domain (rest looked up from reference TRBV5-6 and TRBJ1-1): DAGVTQSPTHLIKTRGQQVTLRCSPKSGHDTVSWYQQALGQGPQFIFQYYEEEERQRGNFPDRFSGHQFPNYSSELNVNALLLGDSALYLCASSLAHALGAEAFFGQGTRLTVV.